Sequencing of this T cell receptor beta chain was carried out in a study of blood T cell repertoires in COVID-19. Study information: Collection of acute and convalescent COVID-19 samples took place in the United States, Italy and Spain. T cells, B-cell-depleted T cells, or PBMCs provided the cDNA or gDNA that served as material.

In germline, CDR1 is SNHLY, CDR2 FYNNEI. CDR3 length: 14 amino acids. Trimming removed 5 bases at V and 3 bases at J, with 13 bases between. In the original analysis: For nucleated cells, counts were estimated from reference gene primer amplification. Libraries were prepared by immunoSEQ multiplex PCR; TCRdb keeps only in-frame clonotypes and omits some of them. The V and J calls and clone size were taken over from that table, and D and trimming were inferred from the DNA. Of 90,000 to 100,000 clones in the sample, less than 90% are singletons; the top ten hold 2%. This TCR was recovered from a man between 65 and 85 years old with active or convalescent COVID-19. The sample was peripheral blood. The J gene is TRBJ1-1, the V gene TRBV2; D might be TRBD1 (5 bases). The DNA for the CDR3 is TGTGCCAGCAGTCTTGGACAAAGGGACACTGAAGCTTTCTTT. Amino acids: CASSLGQRDTEAFF.